This is a list of T cell receptor beta chains from one sample in a study of blood T cell repertoires in COVID-19. The method was immunoSEQ multiplex PCR; TCRdb's version includes in-frame clones alone and lacks a portion of them. In the table there are roughly 250,000 clones, around four fifths of which are singletons. The source material was peripheral blood. The origin of the receptors is an older woman with active or convalescent COVID-19. The CDR3 runs from the conserved cysteine through the conserved F or W. Each record gives: V gene, clone size, CDR3 length, D gene, J gene, CDR3 protein, CDR3 DNA. The D gene is left open where the match is weak. Size is omitted from some rows. Given values are once, few, many or a class for expanded clones.

TRBV9	-	13	-	TRBJ1-1	CASSVPGDTEAFF	TGTGCCAGCAGCGTCCCCGGGGACACTGAAGCTTTCTTT
TRBV29-1	-	11	-	TRBJ1-2	CSVNRAWGYTF	TGCAGCGTCAACAGGGCTTGGGGCTACACCTTC
TRBV28	-	16	-	TRBJ1-5	CASSITGSYSNQPQHF	TGTGCCAGCAGTATTACAGGGAGCTATAGCAATCAGCCCCAGCATTTT
TRBV28	-	13	-	TRBJ1-3	CASSFPAGDTIYF	TGTGCCAGCAGTTTCCCTGCGGGAGACACCATATATTTT
TRBV27	-	14	TRBD1	TRBJ2-7	CASSLGDRAFEQYF	TGTGCCAGCAGTTTAGGTGACAGGGCTTTCGAGCAGTACTTC
TRBV6-1	-	16	TRBD1	TRBJ1-4	CASSEALGQGNEKLFF	TGTGCCAGCAGTGAAGCGTTGGGACAGGGGAATGAAAAACTGTTTTTT
TRBV29-1	-	13	TRBD2	TRBJ2-7	CSVETSGSYEQYF	TGCAGCGTTGAGACTAGCGGAAGCTACGAGCAGTACTTC
TRBV3-1/TRBV3-2	once	14	-	TRBJ2-1	CASSQDRFFHVQFF	TGTGCCAGCAGCCAAGATCGGTTCTTTCACGTGCAGTTCTTC
TRBV3-1/TRBV3-2	-	13	-	TRBJ1-1	CASSLSIWGEAFF	TGTGCCAGCAGCTTAAGTATATGGGGGGAGGCTTTCTTT
TRBV15	once	17	TRBD1	TRBJ1-2	CATSRVPRRQGASGYTF	TGTGCCACCAGCAGAGTCCCACGTCGACAGGGGGCATCGGGCTACACCTTC
TRBV11-2	once	16	TRBD1	TRBJ2-2	CASSHLRDREAGELFF	TGTGCCAGCAGCCACCTCCGGGACAGGGAGGCCGGGGAGCTGTTTTTT
TRBV29-1	-	13	-	TRBJ2-3	CSAPAADTDTQYF	TGCAGCGCCCCCGCGGCGGACACAGATACGCAGTATTTT
TRBV21-1	-	12	-	TRBJ2-7	CASSKRRREQYF	TGTGCCAGCAGCAAGAGACGGCGGGAGCAGTACTTC
TRBV5-1	few	16	TRBD2	TRBJ2-2	CASSSGTSGYTGELFF	TGCGCCAGCAGCTCAGGGACTAGCGGCTACACCGGGGAGCTGTTTTTT
TRBV5-6	-	15	-	TRBJ2-4	CASSLDRGFENIQYF	TGTGCCAGCAGCTTGGATAGGGGGTTTGAAAACATTCAGTACTTC
TRBV4-1	-	14	TRBD2	TRBJ2-7	CASSQGTSGYEQYF	TGCGCCAGCAGCCAAGGGACTAGCGGATACGAGCAGTACTTC
TRBV28	once	16	TRBD1	TRBJ2-1	CACTPGGQGSYNEQFF	TGTGCCTGCACACCAGGGGGCCAGGGCTCCTACAATGAGCAGTTCTTC
TRBV7-3	-	17	-	TRBJ2-1	CASSLMGQAGQANEQFF	TGTGCCAGCAGCTTAATGGGGCAGGCAGGGCAGGCCAATGAGCAGTTCTTC
TRBV19	once	16	TRBD1	TRBJ1-6	CASNNAGGSYNSPLHF	TGTGCCAGTAACAACGCAGGGGGCAGCTATAATTCACCCCTCCACTTT
TRBV5-1	-	16	TRBD1	TRBJ2-2	CASSWNGQGNTGELFF	TGCGCCAGCAGCTGGAATGGACAGGGTAACACCGGGGAGCTGTTTTTT
TRBV28	-	16	TRBD1	TRBJ1-5	CASSLGQGYSNQPQHF	TGTGCCAGCAGTTTGGGACAGGGCTATAGCAATCAGCCCCAGCATTTT
TRBV30	once	14	TRBD1	TRBJ2-7	CAWRAPDRGFEQYF	TGTGCCTGGAGAGCACCGGACAGGGGTTTCGAGCAGTACTTC